These 20 T cell receptor beta chains share one sample of origin, sequenced in a study of CD8+CD57+ T cells in acquired aplastic anemia. Profiling of TCR beta VDJ combinations and CDR3 sequences used genomic DNA as template. A single record per CDR3 protein comes from TCRdb applying MiXCR to the reads. The sample has about 110,000 distinct CDR3 sequences, around half seen once. Sequenced: sorted CD4+, CD8+, or CD8+CD57+ T cells (not recorded which) from PBMCs. The source is a human donor in good health, serving as a control.

J is TRBJ1-2 and V is TRBV29-1; weak D call: TRBD1 (5 bases). Germline-derived CDR1 and CDR2 are SQVTM and ANQGSEA. The CDR3 has 12 residues. The V end lost 3 bases, the J end lost 4 bases, and 9 bases lay between the germline ends. The CDR3 nucleotides are TGCAGCGTTGATCTCACAGGCTATGGCTACACCTTC. Its protein product is CSVDLTGYGYTF.

The chain joins TRBV7-2 to TRBJ2-1; no definite D call. Germline lookup yields CDR1 SGHTA and CDR2 FQGNSA. V dropped 6 bases and J dropped 0 bases, with 6 bases sitting between them. This CDR3 region has 13 residues. The CDR3 sequence is CASSAASYNEQFF. As DNA, the CDR3 is TGTGCCAGCAGTGCCGCCTCCTACAATGAGCAGTTCTTC.

The rearrangement joins TRBV9 to TRBJ1-4, with D tentatively TRBD1 (5 bases). This CDR3 is 14 amino acids long. Per the germline V gene, CDR1 is SGDLS and CDR2 is YYNGEE. V was trimmed by 5 bases and J by 8 bases, leaving 16 bases between them. The CDR3, as DNA: TGTGCCAGCAGTGCAATCGGGACGGCCGAAAAACTGTTTTTT. This codes for CASSAIGTAEKLFF.

V gene TRBV9 combines with J gene TRBJ1-2, with D unresolved. The V gene lost 3 bases and the J gene lost 8 bases, with 8 bases spanning the gap. The CDR3 loop spans 11 amino acids. Germline CDR1 SGDLS, CDR2 YYNGEE. DNA for the CDR3: TGTGCCAGCAGCGGAGCGACAGGCTACACCTTC. As protein: CASSGATGYTF.

The chain couples TRBV7-9 to TRBJ1-5; possible D gene TRBD1, 6 bases. The germline V gene encodes CDR1 SEHNR and CDR2 FQNEAQ (reference sequence). V was trimmed by 3 bases and J by 5 bases, leaving 14 bases between them. The CDR3 totals 15 residues. Written as DNA, the CDR3 is TGTGCCAGCAGCTTGGGGCGCGGGGGCCATCAGCCCCAGCATTTT. Translation gives CASSLGRGGHQPQHF.

This rearrangement joins TRBV24-1 to TRBJ2-1, with D possibly matching TRBD2 (6 bases). The CDR3 runs 16 residues. Germline CDR1 reads KGHDR; CDR2 reads SFDVKD. V dropped 3 bases and J dropped 8 bases, with 19 bases sitting between them. CDR3 loop: CATSDPWAGLIDEQFF. The CDR3 DNA is TGTGCCACCAGTGATCCCTGGGCGGGACTGATAGATGAGCAGTTCTTC.

In its sample, this clonotype was seen once. The genes are TRBV2 and TRBJ2-5; TRBD1 aligns across 7 bases. The length of the CDR3 is 14 residues. With V trimmed by 6 bases and J by 2 bases, 6 bases remained unmatched. Looked up from germline, CDR1 is SNHLY and CDR2 is FYNNEI. This CDR3 reads CASSWGRGQETQYF. The CDR3 nucleotides are TGTGCCAGCAGCTGGGGCAGGGGGCAAGAGACCCAGTACTTC.

The rearrangement links TRBV19 to TRBJ1-5; TRBD1 might be the D (5 bases). The V end lost 5 bases, the J end lost 4 bases, and 6 bases lay between the germline ends. Germline V gene lookup returns CDR1 LNHDA and CDR2 SQIVND (reference sequence). The CDR3 covers 12 residues. CDR3 sequence: CASSRQNQPQHF. CDR3 DNA sequence: TGTGCCAGTAGTCGACAGAATCAGCCCCAGCATTTT.

The chain couples TRBV24-1 to TRBJ1-2; 12 bases are a match to TRBD1. After removal of 5 bases from V and 8 bases from J, the junction contained 11 bases not matched to a gene. This CDR3 has 16 residues. CDR1 is KGHDR and CDR2 is SFDVKD in the germline V gene. The DNA of the CDR3 is TGTGCCACCAGTGGCGAGACCGGGACAGGGGGCGAGGGCTACACCTTC. Its protein product is CATSGETGTGGEGYTF.

This clonotype was observed once. This chain uses TRBV24-1 with TRBJ1-2, with 7 nucleotides matching TRBD1. The CDR3 totals 15 residues. The J segment lost 5 bases and the V segment lost 7 bases, leaving 12 bases of the junction unmatched. Germline lookup yields CDR1 KGHDR and CDR2 SFDVKD. This CDR3 is CATSPTRDSAYGYTF. The CDR3 DNA reads TGTGCCACCAGCCCTACCCGGGACAGCGCTTATGGCTACACCTTC.

There are a few counts of this clonotype. V usage is TRBV7-9 and J usage is TRBJ2-7, with 10 bases identical to TRBD1. V lost 5 bases, J lost 3 bases, and 4 bases stayed unmatched. Germline CDR1 reads SEHNR; CDR2 reads FQNEAQ (reference sequence). This CDR3 has 14 amino acids. The CDR3 region is CASSLDRGYYEQYF. The CDR3 DNA reads TGTGCCAGCAGCCTGGACAGGGGGTACTACGAGCAGTACTTC.

On this clonotype itself: Relative to the germline gene, one junction end is altered; a read error may explain this. The chain has TRBV29-1 and TRBJ1-2; D is undetermined. Per germline, CDR1 SQVTM and CDR2 ANQGSEA. The CDR3 consists of 12 residues. The CDR3 sequence: CSVVTQFHGCTF. The CDR3 nucleotides are TGCAGCGTTGTCACACAGTTCCATGGCTGCACCTTC.

This clonotype occurred once. The rearrangement joins TRBV10-1 to TRBJ2-6, with D possibly being TRBD1 or TRBD2 (5 bases each). This CDR3 comprises 14 residues. Trimming removed 5 bases from V and 5 bases from J, with 10 bases in between. The germline V gene has CDR1 WNHNN and CDR2 SYGVQD (reference sequence). The CDR3 nucleotides are TGCGCCAGCAGTCGCGAGGGGAGGGCCAACGTCCTGACTTTC. Its translation: CASSREGRANVLTF.

This clonotype was seen at least ten times. This sequence joins TRBV5-1 and TRBJ1-1; tentatively, D is TRBD1 (5 bases). Germline assignment: CDR1 SGHRS and CDR2 YFSETQ. The CDR3 has 14 residues. Trimming removed 0 bases from V and 0 bases from J, with 6 bases in between. The CDR3 DNA is TGCGCCAGCAGCTTGGCAGGGATGAACACTGAAGCTTTCTTT. As protein: CASSLAGMNTEAFF.

Comments on this clonotype: This clone may be a read error of a much larger clone one base away. The limits of the CDR3 on the DNA are not certain, so only TCRdb's listed CDR3 is given. V usage is TRBV7-5 and J usage is TRBJ1-6. TRBV7-5 counts as a pseudogene. Inclusive of both ends, the CDR3 amounts to 18 amino acids. The CDR3 spells CISVPEASTQVPNSPPHF.

This clonotype was detected many times. V gene TRBV6-1 combines with J gene TRBJ2-1; no reliable D call. CDR3 length: 13 amino acids. Between the trimmed V and J ends, which lost 5 bases and 7 bases, there was a span of 12 bases. The germline gives CDR1 MNHNS, CDR2 SASEGT. This chain's CDR3 is CASSPRIENEQFF. The DNA of the CDR3 is TGTGCCAGCAGTCCCCGAATCGAGAATGAGCAGTTCTTC.

The rearrangement uses TRBV12-3 or TRBV12-4 and TRBJ2-1; the match to TRBD2 covers 13 bases. The V gene end was trimmed by 8 bases and the J gene end by 2 bases; junction bases not matched to a gene: 12. The CDR3 extends over 18 amino acids. This chain's CDR3 is CASPPQTSGGHPYNEQFF. In DNA, the CDR3 is TGTGCCAGCCCCCCGCAGACTAGCGGGGGGCACCCCTACAATGAGCAGTTCTTC.

This clonotype showed up many times. DNA of the CDR3: TGCAGCGTTGAAAGGGCCTACACCTTC. Translated, it gives CSVERAYTF. The rearrangement uses TRBV29-1 and TRBJ1-2, with D unresolved. V lost 2 bases to trimming and J lost 10 bases, with 5 bases between them. Germline V gene sequence: CDR1 SQVTM, CDR2 ANQGSEA. CDR3 size: 9 residues.

This chain uses TRBV18 with TRBJ1-5, with D perhaps matching TRBD1 (5 bases). Trimming shortened V by 2 bases and J by 5 bases, and 10 bases separated the two germline ends. Germline V gene data show CDR1 as KGHSH and CDR2 as LQKENI. This CDR3 spans 14 amino acids. This CDR3 reads CASSPEGAHQPQHF. The CDR3 DNA sequence: TGTGCCAGCTCACCAGAAGGGGCCCATCAGCCCCAGCATTTT.

The chain uses TRBV19 and TRBJ1-2; 8 bases map to TRBD1. Unmatched junction bases numbered 6, after V lost 5 bases and J lost 4 bases. Germline V gene lookup returns CDR1 LNHDA and CDR2 SQIVND (reference sequence). This CDR3 has 14 amino acids. CDR3 in amino acids: CASSFPDRVYGYTF. The CDR3 DNA sequence: TGTGCCAGTAGTTTTCCGGACAGGGTCTATGGCTACACCTTC.